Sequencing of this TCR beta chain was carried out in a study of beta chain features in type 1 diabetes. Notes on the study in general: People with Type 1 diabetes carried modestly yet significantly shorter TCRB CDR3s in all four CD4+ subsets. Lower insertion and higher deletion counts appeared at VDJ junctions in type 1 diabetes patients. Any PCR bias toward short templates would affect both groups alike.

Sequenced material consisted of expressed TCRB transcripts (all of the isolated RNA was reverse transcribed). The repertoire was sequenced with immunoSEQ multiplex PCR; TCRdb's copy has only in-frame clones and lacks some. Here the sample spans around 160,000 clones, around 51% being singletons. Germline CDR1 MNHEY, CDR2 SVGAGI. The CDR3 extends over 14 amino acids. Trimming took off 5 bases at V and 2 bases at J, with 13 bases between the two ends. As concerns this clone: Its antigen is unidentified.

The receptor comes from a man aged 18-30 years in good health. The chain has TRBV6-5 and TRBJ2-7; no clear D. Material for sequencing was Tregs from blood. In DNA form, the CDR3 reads TGTGCCAGCAGTGAACCGGGTGGCACCTACGAGCAGTACTTC. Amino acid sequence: CASSEPGGTYEQYF.